These 21 T cell receptor beta chains originate from one sample sequenced in a study of OX40 agonist ivuxolimab in advanced cancers. Library preparation employed the immunoSEQ multiplex PCR assay. TCRdb limited this immuneACCESS table to in-frame rearrangements with V and J called. A share of clones is missing; checked studies link under half to unresolved V genes, and the rest is unexplained. This sample lists about 79,000 clones; about 90% were detected once. The ten largest clones add up to 4.1% of the sample. The sample in question was CD4+ or CD8+ T cells sorted from blood, obtained in a trial of the OX40 agonist ivuxolimab. These receptors all come from an adult with an advanced solid tumor such as melanoma, head and neck, liver or kidney cancer.

V and J are TRBV19 and TRBJ2-7; no clear D gene. Trimming removed 4 bases from V and 2 bases from J, with 15 bases in between. The CDR3 contains 15 residues. Germline V gene data show CDR1 as LNHDA and CDR2 as SQIVND (reference sequence). The CDR3 sequence: CASSRLLMMTYEQYF. CDR3 nucleotide sequence: TGTGCCAGTAGTAGGTTACTGATGATGACCTACGAGCAGTACTTC.

The V and J genes are TRBV5-1 and TRBJ2-1; 9 positions agree with TRBD2. This CDR3 has 14 residues. The V gene's germline CDR1 is SGHRS and CDR2 YFSETQ. V shed 6 bases, J shed 4 bases, and the junction held 5 bases outside the gene matches. The CDR3 spells CASKDTSGYNEQFF. The CDR3 DNA is TGCGCCAGCAAAGATACTAGCGGGTACAATGAGCAGTTCTTC.

V usage is TRBV6-4 and J usage is TRBJ2-1; weak D call: TRBD2 (6 bases). Germline loops: CDR1 MRHNA, CDR2 SNTAGT. V shed 5 bases and J shed 5 bases, with 10 bases lying between them. The CDR3 is 13 residues long. CDR3 nucleotides: TGTGCCAGCAGTCGGGAGCTCCACAATGAGCAGTTCTTC. It translates to CASSRELHNEQFF.

This clone was observed a single time. The rearrangement links TRBV29-1 to TRBJ2-1, with D perhaps matching TRBD2 (5 bases). Trimming took off 6 bases at V and 9 bases at J, with 15 bases between the two ends. Germline V gene lookup returns CDR1 SQVTM and CDR2 ANQGSEA. This CDR3 region has 12 residues. CDR3 region: CSVRRPKGEQFF. CDR3 nucleotide sequence: TGCAGCGTCCGGAGGCCGAAAGGTGAGCAGTTCTTC.

Written as DNA, the CDR3 is TGTGCCAGCAGCTTTTATACTGAGCAGTTCTTC. Translating gives CASSFYTEQFF. The rearrangement uses TRBV7-2 and TRBJ2-1; D unresolved. CDR1 and CDR2 (germline): SGHTA, FQGNSA. V gave up 3 bases and J gave up 9 bases, with 6 bases separating them. The CDR3 length is 11 residues.

Note on this clone: The junction departs from germline at one end; a sequencing error may be responsible. This chain links TRBV28 with TRBJ2-7; perhaps TRBD2 as D (7 bases). The CDR3 sequence is 13 residues long. Germline V lookup: CDR1 MDHEN, CDR2 SYDVKM. CDR3 DNA: TGTGCCAGCAGCGGGACACAATCTAGCGGCGGGGGCTTC. Its protein is CASSGTQSSGGGF.

This clone has only a few counts. V and J are TRBV30 and TRBJ2-1, with 11 bases fitting TRBD2. Germline V gives CDR1 GTSNPN, CDR2 SVGIG (reference sequence). The CDR3 runs 18 residues. V gave up 2 bases and J gave up 1 base; unmatched junction bases: 10. The CDR3 DNA follows: TGTGCCTGGAGTTGGGGACTAGCGGAGGCGGGTTCCTACAATGAGCAGTTCTTC. As protein: CAWSWGLAEAGSYNEQFF. Complete variable domain (other parts from reference TRBV30 and TRBJ2-1): SQTIHQWPATLVQPVGSPLSLECTVEGTSNPNLYWYRQAAGRGLQLLFYSVGIGQISSEVPQNLSASRPQDRQFILSSKKLLLSDSGFYLCAWSWGLAEAGSYNEQFFGPGTRLTVL.

The chain employs TRBV6-1 and TRBJ1-1; 7 bases map to TRBD1. The germline V gene encodes CDR1 MNHNS and CDR2 SASEGT. The CDR3 sequence is 13 residues long. The V and J ends lost 10 bases and 1 base, in that order; junction bases with no gene match: 6. Here the CDR3 reads CATNRDRNTEAFF. Here the CDR3 DNA reads TGTGCCACCAACCGGGACAGGAACACTGAAGCTTTCTTT.

The chain uses TRBV18 and TRBJ2-5, with D possibly TRBD1 on 5 matching bases. The germline gives CDR1 KGHSH, CDR2 LQKENI. The V gene lost 0 bases and the J gene lost 5 bases, with 7 bases spanning the gap. The CDR3 consists of 13 residues. CDR3: CASSPPGPETQYF. The CDR3 bases are TGTGCCAGCTCACCACCGGGGCCGGAGACCCAGTACTTC.

CDR3 region: CASRLGMPSGSYEQFF. DNA of the CDR3: TGTGCAAGTCGCTTAGGGATGCCTAGCGGGAGTTATGAGCAGTTCTTC. This chain uses TRBV12-2 with TRBJ2-1; the listed D gene, TRBD2, was not tested against the DNA. TRBV12-2 is labeled a pseudogene. The CDR3 has 16 residues.

This clone occurred once. The chain couples TRBV2 to TRBJ1-6; 9 nucleotides line up with TRBD1. V lost 7 bases, J lost 6 bases, and 4 bases stayed unmatched. This CDR3 has 14 amino acids. Germline V gene sequence: CDR1 SNHLY, CDR2 FYNNEI. The CDR3 DNA sequence: TGTGCCAGCACCGGACAGGGGAGTAATTCACCCCTCCACTTT. Translating gives CASTGQGSNSPLHF.

The chain joins TRBV7-3 to TRBJ2-6; 14 bases agree with TRBD2. The CDR3 has 19 residues. CDR1 is SGHTA and CDR2 is FQGTGA in the germline V gene. Losses at the gene ends were 4 bases for V and 4 bases for J; bases not matched to a gene: 9. The CDR3 sequence is CASSSPGLAGVAGANVLTF. The CDR3 DNA reads TGTGCCAGCAGCTCCCCGGGACTAGCGGGAGTGGCGGGGGCCAACGTCCTGACTTTC.

This sequence joins TRBV6-5 and TRBJ2-1, with no clear D. The CDR3 loop spans 12 amino acids. The V end lost 7 bases, the J end lost 5 bases, and 9 bases lay between the germline ends. From germline, CDR1 is MNHEY and CDR2 SVGAGI. The CDR3 bases are TGTGCCAGCACCTCTCGAAACAATGAGCAGTTCTTC. Amino acid sequence: CASTSRNNEQFF.

A few counts support this clone. This rearrangement joins TRBV11-2 to TRBJ2-7, with D possibly TRBD2 on 6 matching bases. The germline V gene encodes CDR1 SGHAT and CDR2 FQNNGV. The CDR3 spans 14 residues. The V end was cut by 2 bases, the J end by 4 bases, with 12 bases between. The CDR3 protein is CASSLYGSSYEQYF. The CDR3 DNA sequence: TGTGCCAGCAGCTTATACGGGAGTAGTTACGAGCAGTACTTC.

This chain joins TRBV30 and TRBJ2-5, with a tentative D call TRBD1 (6 bases). The CDR3 spans 15 residues. V was cut by 2 bases and J by 5 bases, with 18 bases left in between. Germline V gives CDR1 GTSNPN, CDR2 SVGIG (reference sequence). The CDR3, as DNA: TGTGCCTGGAGTAAGACAGGCTCGACAGCGGAGACCCAGTACTTC. Protein product: CAWSKTGSTAETQYF.

The chain links TRBV5-1 to TRBJ1-1; TRBD1 is a possible D gene (5 bases). The CDR3 is made up of 15 amino acids. V was pared by 5 bases and J by 6 bases, with 20 bases between. Germline lookup yields CDR1 SGHRS and CDR2 YFSETQ. The CDR3 nucleotides read TGCGCCAGCAGAAAGGGGAACTTCGAGCAAGCTGAAGCTTTCTTT. Protein product: CASRKGNFEQAEAFF.

The rearrangement joins TRBV6-1 to TRBJ2-7; D perhaps matches TRBD2 (5 bases). This CDR3 has 12 residues. Germline lookup yields CDR1 MNHNS and CDR2 SASEGT. V lost 3 bases, J lost 6 bases, and 9 bases lay in between. CDR3 sequence: CASSDSAAEQYF. For the CDR3, the DNA is TGTGCCAGCAGTGATAGCGCGGCCGAGCAGTACTTC.

V gene TRBV5-1 combines with J gene TRBJ2-2, with TRBD2 identical over 8 bases. Germline V gene data show CDR1 as SGHRS and CDR2 as YFSETQ. This CDR3 has 15 residues. V gave up 7 bases and J gave up 0 bases; unmatched junction bases: 5. The CDR3 loop is CASQIAGTNTGELFF. CDR3 nucleotide sequence: TGCGCCAGCCAAATAGCGGGGACGAACACCGGGGAGCTGTTTTTT.

The chain joins TRBV6-6 to TRBJ1-5, with 7 bases fitting TRBD1. In germline, CDR1 is MNHNY, CDR2 SVGAGI (reference sequence). Unmatched junction bases numbered 8, after V lost 10 bases and J lost 5 bases. This CDR3 contains 13 residues. The CDR3 coding sequence is TGTGCCACCAACAGGGGAGGGGATCAGCCCCAGCATTTT. Translating it yields CATNRGGDQPQHF.

A few counts support this clone. V usage is TRBV10-3 and J usage is TRBJ2-1, with D unresolved. The ends were cut back, 3 bases at V and 16 bases at J, with 16 bases in the middle. The CDR3 has 12 amino acids. Germline CDR1 reads ENHRY; CDR2 reads SYGVKD. This chain's CDR3 is CAISDPGDDNFF. The CDR3 region has the DNA TGTGCCATCAGTGACCCCGGAGACGATAACTTCTTC.

The chain uses TRBV5-1 and TRBJ2-7; a weak D match, TRBD1 (6 bases). CDR3 length: 14 amino acids. The germline V gene has CDR1 SGHRS and CDR2 YFSETQ. Between the trimmed V and J ends, which lost 5 bases and 0 bases, there was a span of 12 bases. Here the CDR3 DNA reads TGCGCCAGCAGATCCCGGGACACCTCCTACGAGCAGTACTTC. This codes for CASRSRDTSYEQYF. Full variable domain (outside the CDR3, taken from reference TRBV5-1 and TRBJ2-7): KAGVTQTPRYLIKTRGQQVTLSCSPISGHRSVSWYQQTPGQGLQFLFEYFSETQRNKGNFPGRFSGRQFSNSRSEMNVSTLELGDSALYLCASRSRDTSYEQYFGPGTRLTVT.